This is a list of T cell receptor beta chains from one sample in a study of blood T cell repertoires in COVID-19. Profiled with immunoSEQ multiplex PCR; TCRdb holds only in-frame clones, not every one. Altogether roughly 220,000 clones are present, roughly 86% being singletons, with the ten largest covering roughly 10%. The sequenced material came from peripheral blood. The receptors come from a woman aged 45 to 65 with COVID-19, enrolled during active disease. Both conserved end residues are part of each CDR3. Fields, in order: clone size, V gene, J gene, D gene, CDR3 protein. A D gene is named only where the DNA matches it firmly. Clone sizes are given selectively: once, few, many, or a class where the clone is expanded.

.	TRBV5-1	TRBJ2-1	TRBD2	CASRERGGTYNEQFF
.	TRBV14	TRBJ2-1	TRBD2	CASSHSGGFYNEQFF
once	TRBV6-2/TRBV6-3	TRBJ1-2	.	CASSYPPYVVSF
.	TRBV28	TRBJ1-5	TRBD1	CASGDRTFNQPQHF
.	TRBV9	TRBJ1-5	TRBD1	CASSVARRTGGRKGNQPQHF
.	TRBV11-2	TRBJ1-3	.	CASSPWRAGNTIYF
.	TRBV11-3	TRBJ1-1	TRBD1	CASSPRGQGATEAFF
.	TRBV9	TRBJ1-4	TRBD1	CASSFRTGGNEKLFF
.	TRBV5-1	TRBJ1-4	TRBD1	CASSKRAGGQGSYREKLFF
.	TRBV6-2/TRBV6-3	TRBJ2-1	.	CASSTTAVSSSYNEQFF
.	TRBV20-1	TRBJ1-1	TRBD1	CSASKDRLTEAFF
once	TRBV27	TRBJ1-1	.	CASSLNPGGTEAFF
once	TRBV9	TRBJ1-2	.	CASSVTGTPPNYGYTF
.	TRBV11-2	TRBJ2-4	TRBD1	CASTLPTGAGLNIQYF
once	TRBV7-2	TRBJ1-2	.	CASSSHRADYTF
.	TRBV29-1	TRBJ1-2	.	CSVVGGSNYGYTF
.	TRBV11-2	TRBJ1-3	TRBD1	CASTSQIQGYGNTIYF
.	TRBV11-3	TRBJ1-3	TRBD1	CASSSDRGDTIYF
.	TRBV9	TRBJ2-7	TRBD1	CASSVRTGSYEQYF
.	TRBV5-6	TRBJ1-2	TRBD1	CASSLSGGYGYTF
.	TRBV6-6	TRBJ1-1	.	CASRQGNWNTEAFF
.	TRBV27	TRBJ2-5	.	CASSPRVLETQYF
.	TRBV5-6	TRBJ2-2	.	CASSGRVNTGELFF
.	TRBV7-7	TRBJ2-6	.	CASGQNSGANVLTF